These 12 T cell receptor beta chains came from one sample sequenced in a study of CD8 T cells in ankylosing spondylitis. One entry per CDR3 protein results from TCRdb running MiXCR on the 5' RACE reads. The sample lists 150,000 to 200,000 distinct CDR3 sequences, about 32% occurring once. The specimen sequenced was synovial fluid, either unsorted or a sorted T cell fraction (not recorded which). The source of these receptors is a male donor with ankylosing spondylitis.

V is TRBV18 and J is TRBJ2-4, with D unresolved. The CDR3 runs 15 residues. Germline V gene sequence: CDR1 KGHSH, CDR2 LQKENI. Trimming stripped 3 bases from V and 1 base from J, with 10 bases between. In DNA form, the CDR3 reads TGTGCCAGCTCACCCCCCGGGTTCGCCAAAAACATTCAGTACTTC. It yields the protein CASSPPGFAKNIQYF.

The gene calls are TRBV7-2 and TRBJ2-1; 9 bases are a match to TRBD2. Germline trimming cut 3 bases from V and 5 bases from J; bases unmatched to any gene: 8. The germline gives CDR1 SGHTA, CDR2 FQGNSA. The CDR3 is 16 amino acids. The CDR3 spells CASSLERGALNNEQFF. CDR3 coding DNA: TGTGCCAGCAGCTTGGAGCGGGGGGCCCTAAACAATGAGCAGTTCTTC.

V gene TRBV11-3 combines with J gene TRBJ2-1; tentative D call: TRBD2 (7 bases). The germline V gene has CDR1 SGHNT and CDR2 YENEEA. The CDR3 has 15 amino acids. The V gene lost 5 bases and the J gene lost 2 bases, with 13 bases spanning the gap. The CDR3 spells CASSQGGATYNEQFF. The CDR3 coding sequence is TGTGCCAGCAGCCAAGGGGGGGCCACCTACAATGAGCAGTTCTTC.

J is TRBJ1-1 and V is TRBV9; D uncertain. With 0 bases removed from V and 5 bases from J, the gap between germline ends came to 8 bases. The CDR3 covers 13 residues. CDR1 and CDR2 (germline): SGDLS, YYNGEE. This CDR3 is CASSVAPTTEAFF. CDR3 in DNA: TGTGCCAGCAGCGTAGCTCCGACTACTGAAGCTTTCTTT. Full variable domain (rest looked up from reference TRBV9 and TRBJ1-1): DSGVTQTPKHLITATGQRVTLRCSPRSGDLSVYWYQQSLDQGLQFLIQYYNGEERAKGNILERFSAQQFPDLHSELNLSSLELGDSALYFCASSVAPTTEAFFGQGTRLTVV.

The chain combines TRBV4-2 with TRBJ2-5; D gene ambiguous. The CDR3 is 13 residues long. Per germline, CDR1 LGHNA and CDR2 YNFKEQ. The V end lost 0 bases, the J end lost 5 bases, and 7 bases lay between the germline ends. CDR3 in amino acids: CASSQERVETQYF. For the CDR3, the DNA is TGTGCCAGCAGCCAAGAAAGGGTTGAGACCCAGTACTTC.

This clonotype was detected a few times. The chain joins TRBV5-1 to TRBJ2-7; no definite D call. Trimming removed 0 bases from V and 4 bases from J, with 8 bases in between. Germline V CDR1 and CDR2: SGHRS, YFSETQ. The CDR3 spans 13 residues. CDR3 nucleotides: TGCGCCAGCAGCTTGGGACCCAAGTACGAGCAGTACTTC. Residues: CASSLGPKYEQYF.

This clonotype was seen only a few times. Here the CDR3 reads CASSLDWGLGNTIYF. DNA of the CDR3: TGTGCCAGCAGCTTAGATTGGGGGCTTGGAAACACCATATATTTT. The rearrangement uses TRBV11-2 and TRBJ1-3; weak D call: TRBD1 (6 bases). The V end was cut by 0 bases, the J end by 3 bases, with 9 bases between. The length of the CDR3 is 15 residues. Germline V gives CDR1 SGHAT, CDR2 FQNNGV.

CDR3 amino acids: CASSLVHGRSISTQYF. CDR3 DNA sequence: TGTGCCAGCAGCTTAGTCCATGGACGAAGTATATCGACCCAGTACTTC. The rearrangement links TRBV7-2 to TRBJ2-5; D unclear. This CDR3 is 16 amino acids long. V dropped 1 base and J dropped 7 bases, with 19 bases sitting between them. CDR1 and CDR2 (germline): SGHTA, FQGNSA.

CDR3 sequence reads: CASRPIRGGQLFYNEQFF. CDR3 DNA sequence: TGTGCCAGCAGACCCATTAGGGGGGGCCAACTGTTTTACAATGAGCAGTTCTTC. This chain uses TRBV28 with TRBJ2-1, with D perhaps TRBD2 (7 bases). Germline values: CDR1 MDHEN, CDR2 SYDVKM. The CDR3 spans 18 residues. Trimming shortened V by 6 bases and J by 4 bases, and 25 bases separated the two germline ends.

The chain joins TRBV13 to TRBJ1-1; maybe TRBD1 (5 bases). The germline V gene encodes CDR1 PRHDT and CDR2 FYEKMQ (reference sequence). V was cut by 1 base and J by 4 bases, with 16 bases left in between. The CDR3 is made up of 16 amino acids. CDR3 bases: TGTGCCAGCAGCTTAGAGGCCCAGAGGGGCGGCACTGAAGCTTTCTTT. It translates to CASSLEAQRGGTEAFF. Using reference TRBV13 and TRBJ1-1 for the parts outside the CDR3, the full variable domain is AAGVIQSPRHLIKEKRETATLKCYPIPRHDTVYWYQQGPGQDPQFLISFYEKMQSDKGSIPDRFSAQQFSDYHSELNMSSLELGDSALYFCASSLEAQRGGTEAFFGQGTRLTVV.

The V gene is TRBV20-1, the J gene TRBJ1-2; tentative D call: TRBD1 (5 bases). V shed 5 bases and J shed 4 bases, with 17 bases lying between them. The CDR3 is made up of 14 amino acids. CDR1 DFQATT and CDR2 SNEGSKA come from the germline V gene (reference sequence). CDR3 DNA: TGCAGTGCTCCGAACCGGGATACAGGCTATGGCTACACCTTC. Translation: CSAPNRDTGYGYTF.

This clonotype was observed many times. This chain connects TRBV2 to TRBJ1-2; TRBD1 matches 10 bases. There are 16 residues in the CDR3. Trimming cost V 1 base and J 4 bases; bases outside gene matches: 6. Germline CDR1 reads SNHLY; CDR2 reads FYNNEI. DNA for the CDR3: TGTGCCAGCAGTGAAGTTGGGACAGGGGTCGGCTATGGCTACACCTTC. Encoded protein: CASSEVGTGVGYGYTF.